A selection of T cell receptor beta chains follows, all from one sample in a study of CD8 T cells in ankylosing spondylitis. From the 5' RACE reads, TCRdb called clonotypes with MiXCR, one entry per CDR3 protein. Among 300,000 to 400,000 distinct CDR3 sequences, around 10% were seen once, and the ten largest hold 8% to 9.5%. Source material: blood, either unsorted or a sorted T cell fraction (not recorded which). Every receptor here comes from a female donor with ankylosing spondylitis or in good health (not recorded which). CDR3s include the opening cysteine and the closing phenylalanine or tryptophan. The order of the fields is CDR3 protein, CDR3 DNA, clone size, D gene, V gene, J gene. A D gene is named only where the DNA matches it firmly. The size field is filled for only some rows; it gives once, few, many or a size class.

CDR3: CASSLTGGINIQYF
DNA: TGTGCCAGCAGTCTGACTGGAGGGATAAACATTCAGTACTTC
size: many
D: .
V: TRBV12-3/TRBV12-4
J: TRBJ2-4

CDR3: CASASSGTLGHGTDTQYF
DNA: TGTGCCAGCGCTTCATCCGGGACCCTAGGGCACGGCACAGATACGCAGTATTTT
size: few
D: .
V: TRBV27
J: TRBJ2-3

CDR3: CASSLDPWTSGRTTSYNEQFF
DNA: TGCGCCAGCAGCTTGGATCCCTGGACTAGCGGGAGGACTACTTCCTACAATGAGCAGTTCTTC
size: .
D: TRBD2
V: TRBV5-1
J: TRBJ2-1

CDR3: CSARERTGASRNQPQHF
DNA: TGCAGTGCTAGAGAACGGACAGGAGCCTCTCGCAATCAGCCCCAGCATTTT
size: few
D: TRBD1
V: TRBV20-1
J: TRBJ1-5

CDR3: CCARSEGQGVFILGEQYF
DNA: TGCTGTGCTAGGAGCGAGGGACAGGGAGTTTTTATTCTTGGGGAGCAGTACTTC
size: once
D: TRBD1
V: TRBV20-1
J: TRBJ2-7

CDR3: CSAIRGVYNEQFF
DNA: TGCAGTGCTATTAGAGGGGTCTACAATGAGCAGTTCTTC
size: many
D: .
V: TRBV20-1
J: TRBJ2-1

CDR3: CASSLATSGINHEQYF
DNA: TGTGCCAGCAGCTTGGCGACTAGCGGGATAAACCACGAGCAGTACTTC
size: .
D: TRBD2
V: TRBV5-5
J: TRBJ2-7

CDR3: CATSDRQGAALTF
DNA: TGTGCCACCAGTGATCGACAGGGGGCGGCTCTCACCTTC
size: .
D: TRBD1
V: TRBV24-1
J: TRBJ1-2

CDR3: CSARASRQITEAFF
DNA: TGCAGTGCTAGAGCGTCTCGACAGATAACTGAAGCTTTCTTT
size: many
D: .
V: TRBV20-1
J: TRBJ1-1

CDR3: CASSLGLAGGPKGNEQFF
DNA: TGCGCCAGCAGCTTGGGGCTAGCGGGGGGCCCGAAGGGGAATGAGCAGTTCTTC
size: .
D: TRBD2
V: TRBV5-1
J: TRBJ2-1

CDR3: CASSLQFGGTSGSYEQYF
DNA: TGCGCCAGCAGCTTGCAATTCGGGGGGACTAGCGGTTCCTACGAGCAGTACTTC
size: .
D: TRBD2
V: TRBV5-1
J: TRBJ2-7

CDR3: CASSLTGEGMSYEQYF
DNA: TGCGCCAGCAGCTTGACAGGGGAGGGGATGTCCTACGAGCAGTACTTC
size: .
D: .
V: TRBV5-1
J: TRBJ2-7

CDR3: CASSRRPTDTQYF
DNA: TGTGCCAGCAGCCGTAGACCCACAGATACGCAGTATTTT
size: many
D: .
V: TRBV7-9
J: TRBJ2-3

CDR3: CASSLDRGQETQYF
DNA: TGCGCCAGCAGCTTGGACAGGGGACAAGAGACCCAGTACTTC
size: many
D: TRBD1
V: TRBV5-1
J: TRBJ2-5

CDR3: CASSLAADNSPLHF
DNA: TGTGCCAGCAGCTTGGCTGCAGATAATTCACCCCTCCACTTT
size: many
D: .
V: TRBV5-5
J: TRBJ1-6

CDR3: CASSLARAYEQYF
DNA: TGCGCCAGCAGCTTGGCCAGGGCTTACGAGCAGTACTTC
size: many
D: .
V: TRBV5-1
J: TRBJ2-7

CDR3: CSAGDANQPQHF
DNA: TGCAGTGCTGGGGACGCCAATCAGCCCCAGCATTTT
size: few
D: .
V: TRBV20-1
J: TRBJ1-5

CDR3: CASSLDHEQYF
DNA: TGTGCCAGCAGTTTAGACCACGAGCAGTACTTC
size: many
D: .
V: TRBV9
J: TRBJ2-7

CDR3: CASSLSGSETQYF
DNA: TGCGCCAGCAGCTTATCGGGGTCGGAGACCCAGTACTTC
size: .
D: .
V: TRBV5-1
J: TRBJ2-5

CDR3: CSARAQYTDTQYF
DNA: TGCAGTGCTAGGGCCCAGTACACAGATACGCAGTATTTT
size: many
D: .
V: TRBV20-1
J: TRBJ2-3

CDR3: CASSPAGPLAEAFF
DNA: TGTGCCAGCTCCCCGGCTGGCCCTCTGGCTGAAGCTTTCTTT
size: .
D: .
V: TRBV18
J: TRBJ1-1

CDR3: CASSLFRGRNNLGQPQHF
DNA: TGTGCCAGCAGTTTGTTCAGGGGGCGAAATAATCTAGGTCAGCCCCAGCATTTT
size: few
D: TRBD1
V: TRBV27
J: TRBJ1-5

CDR3: CASSSNDQRDRPTETQYF
DNA: TGCGCCAGCAGCTCGAACGACCAACGGGACAGGCCGACAGAGACCCAGTACTTC
size: .
D: TRBD1
V: TRBV5-1
J: TRBJ2-5

CDR3: CASSQDLLARNEQFF
DNA: TGTGCCAGCAGCCAAGATCTATTAGCGCGCAATGAGCAGTTCTTC
size: .
D: .
V: TRBV4-2
J: TRBJ2-1

CDR3: CSARDIGIGVQETQYF
DNA: TGCAGTGCTAGAGATATTGGGATAGGGGTACAAGAGACCCAGTACTTC
size: .
D: .
V: TRBV20-1
J: TRBJ2-5

CDR3: CASSLRRGRTGTDTQYF
DNA: TGTGCCAGCAGCTTACGTAGGGGACGGACGGGCACAGATACGCAGTATTTT
size: many
D: .
V: TRBV7-2
J: TRBJ2-3

CDR3: CASSLEPGSSYNEQFF
DNA: TGCGCCAGCAGCTTGGAACCGGGTAGCTCCTACAATGAGCAGTTCTTC
size: many
D: .
V: TRBV5-1
J: TRBJ2-1

CDR3: CSAMGEGSSGENTDTQYF
DNA: TGCAGTGCTATGGGAGAGGGTTCTAGCGGGGAGAACACAGATACGCAGTATTTT
size: .
D: TRBD2
V: TRBV20-1
J: TRBJ2-3